The 8 T cell receptor beta chains presented below share a single source sample, sequenced in a study of blood T cell repertoires in COVID-19. The repertoire was sequenced with immunoSEQ multiplex PCR; TCRdb's copy has only in-frame clones and lacks some. The sample comprises some 290,000 clones, 90% of which are singletons, and roughly 1% rests with the top ten. The specimen was peripheral blood. The receptors here all came from a woman aged 40 to 50 with COVID-19, enrolled during active disease.

Only one count was recorded for this clone. CDR3: CASSLDGGPNNEQFF. In nucleotides, the CDR3 is TGTGCCAGCAGCTTAGACGGGGGGCCAAACAATGAGCAGTTCTTC. The chain links TRBV7-3 to TRBJ2-1; weak D call: TRBD2 (7 bases). The CDR3 totals 15 residues. Between the trimmed V and J ends, which lost 2 bases and 5 bases, there was a span of 13 bases. Germline CDR1 SGHTA, CDR2 FQGTGA.

The V gene is TRBV19, the J gene TRBJ2-2; the D is unclear. In germline, CDR1 is LNHDA, CDR2 SQIVND (reference sequence). Trimming left V 5 bases short and J 0 bases short, with 16 bases between. The CDR3 is 17 residues long. The CDR3 reads CASSGWADKSNTGELFF. The DNA of the CDR3 is TGTGCCAGTAGTGGGTGGGCAGACAAATCGAACACCGGGGAGCTGTTTTTT.

The chain couples TRBV6-2 or TRBV6-3 to TRBJ2-2; 8 bases fit TRBD2. V shed 5 bases, J shed 5 bases, and the junction held 7 bases outside the gene matches. In germline, CDR1 is MNHEY, CDR2 SVGEGT. The CDR3 is 15 residues long. CDR3 in amino acids: CASSPLAGRTGELFF. CDR3 bases: TGTGCCAGCAGTCCCTTAGCGGGGCGAACCGGGGAGCTGTTTTTT.

The chain recombines TRBV5-4 with TRBJ2-7; 8 bases align to TRBD2. CDR1 is SGHNT, CDR2 YYREEE, per germline (reference sequence). Trimming removed 0 bases from V and 7 bases from J; junction bases left unmatched: 3. CDR3 length: 13 amino acids. The CDR3: CASSLVGGGEQYF. The CDR3 nucleotides are TGTGCCAGCAGCTTGGTGGGCGGGGGGGAGCAGTACTTC.

The chain employs TRBV7-2 and TRBJ2-1; D might be TRBD1 (5 bases). Germline V gives CDR1 SGHTA, CDR2 FQGNSA. The V gene lost 1 base and the J gene lost 15 bases, with 19 bases spanning the gap. The CDR3 is made up of 14 amino acids. CDR3 nucleotides: TGTGCCAGCAGCTTAGGGGGCATGGGCCCATATCCGTTCTTC. Translation gives CASSLGGMGPYPFF.

This clone showed up just a few times. In nucleotides, the CDR3 is TGTGCCAGCTCAAAGGACAGTACTAACTATGGCTACACCTTC. Protein product: CASSKDSTNYGYTF. The chain uses TRBV18 and TRBJ1-2; D perhaps matches TRBD1 (6 bases). V lost 5 bases and J 0 bases, leaving 10 bases between the germline ends. The CDR3 is 14 residues long. Germline CDR1 is KGHSH and CDR2 is LQKENI.

J is TRBJ2-1 and V is TRBV18; D is unclear. V was cut by 3 bases and J by 4 bases, with 13 bases left in between. The CDR3 is 15 amino acids. Germline V gene lookup returns CDR1 KGHSH and CDR2 LQKENI. This CDR3 is CASSPSRGVYNEQFF. The CDR3 nucleotides read TGTGCCAGCTCACCGTCCCGCGGAGTATACAATGAGCAGTTCTTC.

The V call is TRBV10-3, the J call TRBJ1-2; D unresolved. CDR1 and CDR2 (germline): ENHRY, SYGVKD. The CDR3 extends over 11 amino acids. Deletions cut 7 bases from V and 9 bases from J, with 12 bases between. The DNA for the CDR3 is TGTGCCATCATGTCAGGTGAACGCTACACCTTC. Translated: CAIMSGERYTF.